The 12 T cell receptor beta chains given below trace back to one sample, sequenced in a study of tissue T cells after allogeneic stem cell transplantation. The repertoire was sequenced with immunoSEQ multiplex PCR; TCRdb's copy has only in-frame clones and lacks some. This sample yields approximately 4,500 clones, of which over 40% are seen a single time; 15% to 20% belongs to the top ten. Noted time point: mouse harvest day 14 after allogeneic transplant. Mouse grafts combined 10^7 T-cell-depleted bone marrow cells with 10^6 splenic CD5+ T cells. The sample was gut tissue. The receptors were sampled from a female BALB/c mouse given C57BL/6 T cells with graft-versus-host disease after an allogeneic hematopoietic cell transplant.

Points on this clone: The genes and germline here are from mouse. The missing CDR3 end, 1 residue past where the read stops, is filled in from the germline J gene. The chain has TRBV12-2 and TRBJ1-4; 9 positions agree with TRBD1. This CDR3 comprises 14 residues. Trimming took 4 bases from V and 4 from J; bases not matched to a gene: 3. Germline CDR1 is SGHLS and CDR2 is HYDKME. This CDR3 reads CASSPGQGNERLFF. The CDR3 bases that were read are TGTGCCAGCTCCCCGGGACAGGGCAACGAAAGATTATTT.

In regard to this clone: Germline and genes here are mouse. The sequenced fragment ends 1 residue before the CDR3 boundary, so the rest is inferred from the germline J gene. J is TRBJ1-6 and V is TRBV12-1, with D possibly matching TRBD1 (5 bases). TRBJ1-6 is classed as an ORF, of uncertain function. Trimming stripped 0 bases from V and 7 bases from J, with 6 bases between. Germline assignment: CDR1 SGHSN and CDR2 HYEKVE. The CDR3 extends over 13 amino acids. CDR3 bases read: TGTGCCAGCTCTCTCGGGGGGAATTCGCCCCTCTAC. Protein product: CASSLGGNSPLY. In full, the CDR3 is CASSLGGNSPLYF.

As concerns this clone: Each gene name is a mouse one. Coverage ceases 1 residue before the CDR3 finishes, and the germline J gene fills in the end. V usage is TRBV26 and J usage is TRBJ2-1; D unresolved. Germline lookup yields CDR1 KGHPV and CDR2 FQNQEV (reference sequence). With 2 bases removed from V and 0 bases from J, the gap between germline ends came to 5 bases. CDR3 length: 14 amino acids. The CDR3 protein is CASSLEINYAEQFF. The sequenced CDR3 bases are TGTGCCAGCAGTCTGGAGATTAACTATGCTGAGCAGTTC.

A word on this clone: Gene names are the mouse ones. The CDR3 is cut off 1 residue early in the read; its end comes from the germline J gene. This chain joins TRBV26 and TRBJ2-4; D may be TRBD1 (7 bases). The germline V gene encodes CDR1 KGHPV and CDR2 FQNQEV (reference sequence). This CDR3 comprises 15 residues. Trimming took off 2 bases at V and 3 bases at J, with 12 bases between the two ends. The part of the CDR3 DNA that was read is TGTGCCAGCAGTCTGGGAGGGGGCGCCCAAAACACCTTGTAC. This translates into CASSLGGGAQNTLY. The full CDR3 reads CASSLGGGAQNTLYF.

This clone was observed a handful of times. Any gene name here is a mouse gene name. The read stops 1 residue short of the end of the CDR3; the missing end is completed from the germline J gene. This chain links TRBV26 with TRBJ2-4; no definite D call. With 2 bases removed from V and 0 bases from J, the gap between germline ends came to 6 bases. This CDR3 spans 14 amino acids. Per germline, CDR1 KGHPV and CDR2 FQNQEV (reference sequence). CDR3: CASSLMGSQNTLYF. The DNA read from the CDR3 is TGTGCCAGCAGTCTGATGGGTAGTCAAAACACCTTGTAC.

In its sample, this clone was seen a few times. Gene names refer to mouse genes. The CDR3 is cut off 1 residue early in the read; its end comes from the germline J gene. V gene TRBV5 combines with J gene TRBJ2-7, with 8 positions matching TRBD1. CDR3 size: 14 residues. CDR1 is LGHNA and CDR2 is YNLKQL in the germline V gene (reference sequence). J lost 4 bases, V lost 0 bases, and 2 bases had no gene match. CDR3 bases read: TGTGCCAGCAGCCAAGAGCAGGGGGCTTATGAACAGTAC. Protein product: CASSQEQGAYEQY. The full-length CDR3 reads as CASSQEQGAYEQYF.

Comment on this clone: Mouse names are used for the genes. The read terminates 1 residue before the CDR3 end, so the remaining end is supplied by the germline J gene. This sequence joins TRBV3 and TRBJ2-3, with TRBD2 matching 11 bases. The trim removed 5 bases at V and 0 bases at J, leaving 4 bases unmatched. This CDR3 comprises 16 residues. CDR1 is SNHLY, CDR2 FYNGKV, per germline (reference sequence). The CDR3: CASSRLGGTSAETLYF. The part of the CDR3 DNA that was read is TGTGCCAGCAGCCGACTGGGGGGGACTAGTGCAGAAACGCTGTAT.

Of note for this clone: Gene names are the mouse ones. With the read ending 1 residue before the CDR3 end, the germline J gene is used to fill in that end. The chain couples TRBV12-2 to TRBJ2-3, with 12 bases matching TRBD2. Trimming cost V 2 bases and J 0 bases; bases outside gene matches: 8. Germline CDR1 reads SGHLS; CDR2 reads HYDKME. The CDR3 extends over 18 amino acids. CDR3 residues: CASSPDWGGARSAETLYF. The covered CDR3 bases are TGTGCCAGCTCTCCAGACTGGGGGGGCGCGAGGAGTGCAGAAACGCTGTAT. The whole variable domain, filled in from reference TRBV12-2 and TRBJ2-3, reads NSGVVQSPRYIIKGKGERSILKCIPISGHLSVAWYQQTQGQELKFFIQHYDKMERDKGNLPSRFSVQQFDDYHSEMNMSALELEDSAVYFCASSPDWGGARSAETLYFGSGTRLTVL.

Regarding this clone: Germline and genes here are mouse. The read ends 1 residue before the CDR3 terminus; that terminus is restored from the germline J gene. The V call is TRBV31, the J call TRBJ2-3; D gene ambiguous. The CDR3 has 14 amino acids. Germline CDR1 and CDR2: GKSSPN and SITVG. V was trimmed by 0 bases and J by 0 bases, leaving 7 bases between them. The CDR3 spells CAWSLRSSAETLYF. The covered CDR3 bases are TGTGCCTGGAGTCTTAGATCTAGTGCAGAAACGCTGTAT.

In regard to this clone: The gene symbols are mouse symbols. The DNA ends 1 residue before the CDR3 does, and the rest of the CDR3 is filled in from the germline J gene. This chain links TRBV26 with TRBJ1-2; D gene uncertain. The CDR3 covers 13 residues. The germline V gene encodes CDR1 KGHPV and CDR2 FQNQEV (reference sequence). Trimming took 4 bases from V and 3 from J, leaving 9 bases between them. CDR3 DNA, as far as it was read: TGTGCCAGCAGTCCCTCGGCCTACTCCGACTACACC. It is translated as CASSPSAYSDYT. The full CDR3 sequence reads CASSPSAYSDYTF.

Worth noting for this clone: All gene names here are mouse names. The CDR3 end is not reached by the read, which stops 1 residue before it; the germline J gene fills it in. J is TRBJ1-6 and V is TRBV26, with D maybe TRBD1 (5 bases). TRBJ1-6 is filed as an ORF, its function uncertain. The CDR3 length is 13 residues. The germline V and J ends were trimmed by 8 bases and 0 bases, with 5 bases remaining between them. CDR1 and CDR2 (germline): KGHPV, FQNQEV (reference sequence). The CDR3 sequence is CASQGSYNSPLYF. The sequenced part of the CDR3 DNA is TGTGCCAGCCAGGGTTCCTATAATTCGCCCCTCTAC.

Details on this clone: Gene names are mouse gene names. The read finishes 1 residue shy of the CDR3 end, and the germline J gene is used to complete it. This sequence joins TRBV3 and TRBJ1-1, with 9 bases identical to TRBD1. J was trimmed by 1 base and V by 3 bases; bases with no gene match: 3. CDR1 is SNHLY, CDR2 FYNGKV, per germline (reference sequence). The CDR3 is 15 residues long. Partial CDR3 DNA: TGTGCCAGCAGCTTCACAGGGGGCGGGAACACAGAAGTCTTC. It specifies CASSFTGGGNTEVF. The whole CDR3 region reads CASSFTGGGNTEVFF.